These 21 T cell receptor beta chains were sequenced from one sample in a study of CD8 T cells in ankylosing spondylitis. TCRdb fed the 5' RACE reads into MiXCR, producing one record per CDR3 protein. The repertoire holds 30,000 to 40,000 distinct CDR3 sequences, with 2.5% to 3.5% as singletons. Material for sequencing was blood, either unsorted or a sorted T cell fraction (not recorded which). The receptors stem from a male donor with ankylosing spondylitis or in good health (not recorded which).

This clonotype was detected many times. CDR3 coding DNA: TGTGCCAGCAGCGTAGGGTTCCAAAACATTCAGTACTTC. It specifies CASSVGFQNIQYF. The gene calls are TRBV9 and TRBJ2-4, with D uncertain. This CDR3 contains 13 residues. The V and J ends lost 0 bases and 5 bases respectively, with 6 bases between them. CDR1 and CDR2 from the germline V gene are SGDLS and YYNGEE.

Worth noting for this clonotype: With a much larger clone just one base away, this may be a read error. The V call is TRBV9, the J call TRBJ2-5; 10 nucleotides agree with TRBD1. The CDR3 extends over 15 amino acids. The germline CDR1 and CDR2 sequences are SGDLS and YYNGEE. Trimming cost V 3 bases and J 4 bases; bases outside gene matches: 6. CDR3 amino acids: CASSAGQGERETQYF. The CDR3 DNA reads TGTGCCAGCAGCGCCGGACAGGGGGAGAGAGAGACCCAGTACTTC. Full variable domain (remainder filled in from reference TRBV9 and TRBJ2-5): DSGVTQTPKHLITATGQRVTLRCSPRSGDLSVYWYQQSLDQGLQFLIQYYNGEERAKGNILERFSAQQFPDLHSELNLSSLELGDSALYFCASSAGQGERETQYFGPGTRLLVL.

Many counts were recorded for this clonotype. V gene TRBV9 combines with J gene TRBJ2-1; TRBD2 matches at 9 bases. In germline, CDR1 is SGDLS, CDR2 YYNGEE. J was trimmed by 7 bases and V by 0 bases; bases with no gene match: 11. The CDR3 covers 17 residues. The CDR3 DNA sequence: TGTGCCAGCAGCGTAGGGCCTAGAGCGGGGGGAGGGAATGAGCAGTTCTTC. Its translation: CASSVGPRAGGGNEQFF.

The table lists this clonotype with many counts. The V call is TRBV9, the J call TRBJ1-1; tentative D call: TRBD1 (5 bases). Trimming removed 0 bases from V and 6 bases from J, with 12 bases in between. The CDR3 has 14 amino acids. Germline loops: CDR1 SGDLS, CDR2 YYNGEE. The CDR3 bases are TGTGCCAGCAGCGTAGGAAGGGGTTCCCCTGAAGCTTTCTTT. Residues: CASSVGRGSPEAFF.

This clonotype occurred many times. The chain links TRBV9 to TRBJ2-1, with 9 bases lining up with TRBD2. The CDR3 has 14 residues. Germline assignment: CDR1 SGDLS and CDR2 YYNGEE. Trimming took 3 bases from V and 3 from J; bases not matched to a gene: 1. The DNA for the CDR3 is TGTGCCAGCAGCGAGACTAGCGGCTACAATGAGCAGTTCTTC. Its translation is CASSETSGYNEQFF.

This clonotype occurred many times. The chain uses TRBV29-1 and TRBJ2-7; 7 positions match TRBD1. The V gene's germline CDR1 is SQVTM and CDR2 ANQGSEA. CDR3 length equals 14 residues. Trimming took 7 bases from V and 2 from J; bases not matched to a gene: 11. As DNA, the CDR3 is TGCAGCGACCGAACAGGGGTGGGCGCCTACGAGCAGTACGTC. Its protein product is CSDRTGVGAYEQYV.

This clonotype was detected many times. This chain links TRBV9 with TRBJ1-3, with 9 positions matching TRBD1. Germline-derived CDR1 and CDR2 are SGDLS and YYNGEE. J lost 2 bases, V lost 0 bases, and 15 bases had no gene match. There are 20 residues in the CDR3. CDR3 nucleotide sequence: TGTGCCAGCAGCGTAGTTGGAGACAGGGGGGCAATCGGCCCTGGAAACACCATATATTTT. Its translation is CASSVVGDRGAIGPGNTIYF. The full variable domain, in which reference TRBV9 and TRBJ1-3 provide the parts outside the CDR3, is DSGVTQTPKHLITATGQRVTLRCSPRSGDLSVYWYQQSLDQGLQFLIQYYNGEERAKGNILERFSAQQFPDLHSELNLSSLELGDSALYFCASSVVGDRGAIGPGNTIYFGEGSWLTVV.

As to this clonotype: A junction boundary mismatches the germline segment, possibly from a read error. The rearrangement uses TRBV9 and TRBJ1-1; a weak D match, TRBD1 (6 bases). Germline CDR1 SGDLS, CDR2 YYNGEE. The CDR3 has 15 amino acids. Here the CDR3 DNA reads TGTGCCAGCACCGTAGTAGGGGGTGAGACCACTGAAGCTTTCTTT. The encoded protein is CASTVVGGETTEAFF.

This clonotype was detected ten times or more. The chain is built from TRBV9 and TRBJ1-1; TRBD1 matches 10 bases. V gave up 5 bases and J gave up 0 bases; unmatched junction bases: 4. Looked up from germline, CDR1 is SGDLS and CDR2 is YYNGEE. The CDR3 extends over 15 amino acids. This CDR3 is CASRATGGMNTEAFF. In DNA form, the CDR3 reads TGTGCCAGCAGGGCGACAGGGGGCATGAACACTGAAGCTTTCTTT. The full variable domain, its missing parts supplied by reference TRBV9 and TRBJ1-1, is DSGVTQTPKHLITATGQRVTLRCSPRSGDLSVYWYQQSLDQGLQFLIQYYNGEERAKGNILERFSAQQFPDLHSELNLSSLELGDSALYFCASRATGGMNTEAFFGQGTRLTVV.

Ten or more counts support this clonotype. The V and J genes are TRBV9 and TRBJ2-1, with 10 bases that match TRBD2. The CDR3 spans 15 residues. Germline CDR1 and CDR2: SGDLS and YYNGEE. The J segment lost 3 bases and the V segment lost 1 base, leaving 1 base of the junction unmatched. The CDR3 coding sequence is TGTGCCAGCAGCGTAATAGCGGGGGGCTACAATGAGCAGTTCTTC. Translated, it gives CASSVIAGGYNEQFF.

This clonotype was detected many times. The CDR3 region has the DNA TGTGCCAGCAGCGTAACCCCGGAGGGGTACAATGAGCAGTTCTTC. Translated, it gives CASSVTPEGYNEQFF. The genes are TRBV9 and TRBJ2-1, with D perhaps TRBD2 (6 bases). The CDR3 length is 15 residues. V lost 1 base to trimming and J lost 4 bases, with 12 bases between them. Germline assignment: CDR1 SGDLS and CDR2 YYNGEE.

This clonotype was recorded at least ten times. In nucleotides, the CDR3 is TGTGCCAGCAGCGTAGTGGGGGACCGATACAATGAGCAGTTCTTC. Protein sequence: CASSVVGDRYNEQFF. The chain links TRBV9 to TRBJ2-1; D may be TRBD1 or TRBD2 (5 bases each). The ends were cut back, 0 bases at V and 4 bases at J, with 11 bases in the middle. Germline V gives CDR1 SGDLS, CDR2 YYNGEE. This CDR3 has 15 amino acids.

This clonotype has at least ten counts. The CDR3 sequence: CASSVGWTGNNEKLFF. CDR3 DNA sequence: TGTGCCAGCAGCGTTGGATGGACAGGCAACAATGAAAAACTGTTTTTT. The chain recombines TRBV9 with TRBJ1-4, with 7 bases lining up with TRBD1. V shed 2 bases, J shed 5 bases, and the junction held 9 bases outside the gene matches. CDR3 length: 16 residues. In germline, CDR1 is SGDLS, CDR2 YYNGEE. The full variable domain, its missing parts supplied by reference TRBV9 and TRBJ1-4, is DSGVTQTPKHLITATGQRVTLRCSPRSGDLSVYWYQQSLDQGLQFLIQYYNGEERAKGNILERFSAQQFPDLHSELNLSSLELGDSALYFCASSVGWTGNNEKLFFGSGTQLSVL.

This clonotype has a count of ten or more. The rearrangement joins TRBV9 to TRBJ2-5; D possibly matches TRBD1 or TRBD2 (6 bases each). The germline V and J ends were trimmed by 0 bases and 7 bases, with 10 bases remaining between them. The CDR3 is 13 residues long. Germline lookup yields CDR1 SGDLS and CDR2 YYNGEE. The CDR3 sequence is CASSVGGGMTQYF. CDR3 DNA: TGTGCCAGCAGCGTAGGAGGGGGGATGACCCAGTACTTC.

This clonotype has a count of ten or more. In DNA form, the CDR3 reads TGTGCCAGCAGCCCGACGGCTCTTTCCGGAACTGAAGCTTTCTTT. Amino acid sequence: CASSPTALSGTEAFF. This chain links TRBV9 with TRBJ1-1; D is unresolved. CDR1 SGDLS and CDR2 YYNGEE come from the germline V gene. The CDR3 totals 15 residues. Deletions cut 4 bases from V and 5 bases from J, with 18 bases between.

This clonotype was seen ten or more times. This chain links TRBV9 with TRBJ2-1; possible D gene TRBD2, 6 bases. This CDR3 region has 17 residues. V dropped 0 bases and J dropped 7 bases, with 20 bases sitting between them. Germline lookup yields CDR1 SGDLS and CDR2 YYNGEE. CDR3 DNA: TGTGCCAGCAGCGTAGTGGGGGTTGGGGACTTGGGGAATGAGCAGTTCTTC. Amino acids: CASSVVGVGDLGNEQFF.

This clonotype was observed at least ten times. The chain has TRBV9 and TRBJ2-1, with 8 bases that match TRBD2. This CDR3 comprises 15 residues. Germline V gene sequence: CDR1 SGDLS, CDR2 YYNGEE. V was pared by 3 bases and J by 2 bases, with 4 bases of the junction left unmatched. In nucleotides, the CDR3 is TGTGCCAGCAGCGGCAGCGGGGGTACCTACAATGAGCAGTTCTTC. Encoded protein: CASSGSGGTYNEQFF. Full variable domain (missing parts from reference TRBV9 and TRBJ2-1): DSGVTQTPKHLITATGQRVTLRCSPRSGDLSVYWYQQSLDQGLQFLIQYYNGEERAKGNILERFSAQQFPDLHSELNLSSLELGDSALYFCASSGSGGTYNEQFFGPGTRLTVL.

This clonotype was recorded at least ten times. The rearrangement links TRBV9 to TRBJ2-2; perhaps TRBD2 as D (6 bases). The CDR3 runs to 16 residues. V was clipped by 0 bases and J by 4 bases, with 13 bases between them. The germline V gene has CDR1 SGDLS and CDR2 YYNGEE. The CDR3 coding sequence is TGTGCCAGCAGCGTAGCACCTACGCGGGGCACCGGGGAGCTGTTTTTT. The encoded protein is CASSVAPTRGTGELFF.

This clonotype was counted between two and nine times. This chain links TRBV9 with TRBJ2-1, with D possibly called TRBD1 or TRBD2 (5 bases each). The length of the CDR3 is 15 residues. CDR1 is SGDLS, CDR2 YYNGEE, per germline. V lost 3 bases and J lost 0, with 10 bases in between. The chain's CDR3 is CASSALGASYNEQFF. The CDR3, as DNA: TGTGCCAGCAGCGCCCTCGGGGCCTCCTACAATGAGCAGTTCTTC. The full variable domain, completed using reference TRBV9 and TRBJ2-1, is DSGVTQTPKHLITATGQRVTLRCSPRSGDLSVYWYQQSLDQGLQFLIQYYNGEERAKGNILERFSAQQFPDLHSELNLSSLELGDSALYFCASSALGASYNEQFFGPGTRLTVL.

This clonotype has at least ten counts. CDR3 in DNA: TGTGCCAGCAGCCGCGGACACGGCCAAGAGACCCAGTACTTC. It specifies CASSRGHGQETQYF. V is TRBV9 and J is TRBJ2-5; tentative D call: TRBD1 (5 bases). The CDR3 is 14 residues long. V lost 4 bases and J lost 1, with 11 bases in between. Germline CDR1 is SGDLS and CDR2 is YYNGEE. Looking up the rest from reference TRBV9 and TRBJ2-5 gives the full variable domain: DSGVTQTPKHLITATGQRVTLRCSPRSGDLSVYWYQQSLDQGLQFLIQYYNGEERAKGNILERFSAQQFPDLHSELNLSSLELGDSALYFCASSRGHGQETQYFGPGTRLLVL.

In its sample, this clonotype was seen many times. This chain uses TRBV2 with TRBJ2-7, with a weak D call TRBD1 (5 bases). The CDR3 contains 13 residues. CDR1 SNHLY and CDR2 FYNNEI come from the germline V gene. V dropped 7 bases and J dropped 3 bases, with 13 bases sitting between them. CDR3 nucleotide sequence: TGTGCCAGCAAAAAAGACAGCCTCTACGAGCAGTACGTC. Its protein product is CASKKDSLYEQYV.